This TCR beta chain was recovered during a study of cytomegalovirus exposure and HLA in healthy donors. While unrecorded immune exposures were likely, the donors were nominally healthy when sampled. A note on this clone: The antigen remains undetermined.

Study-level findings and limits: Later analysis placed DRB1 highest and HLA-C lowest in TCR association rates, which differed by HLA locus.

In the PCR, 60 Vbeta and 13 Jbeta primers were used. The method was immunoSEQ multiplex PCR; TCRdb's version includes in-frame clones alone and lacks a portion of them. Of some 110,000 clones listed, approximately 70% are singletons. Input material: PBMCs. The source of this sequence is a woman in her thirties in good health and CMV-seronegative.

CDR3 residues: CASSLEGRYYGYTF. The DNA of the CDR3 is TGCGCCAGCAGCTTGGAGGGGCGGTACTATGGCTACACCTTC. The genes are TRBV5-1 and TRBJ1-2, with a possible D match to TRBD1 (5 bases). The V end lost 0 bases, the J end lost 3 bases, and 9 bases lay between the germline ends. CDR1 SGHRS and CDR2 YFSETQ come from the germline V gene. This CDR3 has 14 residues.